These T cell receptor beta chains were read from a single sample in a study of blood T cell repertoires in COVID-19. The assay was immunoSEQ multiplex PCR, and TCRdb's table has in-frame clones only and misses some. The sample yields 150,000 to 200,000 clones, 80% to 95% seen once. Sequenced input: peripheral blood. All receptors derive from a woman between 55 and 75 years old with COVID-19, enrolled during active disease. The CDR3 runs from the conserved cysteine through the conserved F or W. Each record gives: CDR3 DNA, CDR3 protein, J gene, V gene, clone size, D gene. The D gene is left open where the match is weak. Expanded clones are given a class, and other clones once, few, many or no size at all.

cdr3_nt: TGTGCCAGCAGCTTCCCGACAGCCTCCTACAATGAGCAGTTCTTC
cdr3_aa: CASSFPTASYNEQFF
j_call: TRBJ2-1
v_call: TRBV7-2
clone_size: NA
d_call: NA

cdr3_nt: TGTGCCAGCAGCTCAACCGGACTAGCGGGGGGGAACAATGAGCAGTTCTTC
cdr3_aa: CASSSTGLAGGNNEQFF
j_call: TRBJ2-1
v_call: TRBV7-8
clone_size: NA
d_call: TRBD2

cdr3_nt: TGTGCCACCAGTTGGCAAGATACGGCGGGAGAGCAGTACTTC
cdr3_aa: CATSWQDTAGEQYF
j_call: TRBJ2-7
v_call: TRBV10-3
clone_size: NA
d_call: NA

cdr3_nt: TGTGCCAGCAGCGGACAGGGTCCGGCTGAAGCTTTCTTT
cdr3_aa: CASSGQGPAEAFF
j_call: TRBJ1-1
v_call: TRBV7-3
clone_size: NA
d_call: TRBD1

cdr3_nt: TGCAGCGCGGGACAAGGCAATCAGCCCCAGCATTTT
cdr3_aa: CSAGQGNQPQHF
j_call: TRBJ1-5
v_call: TRBV29-1
clone_size: NA
d_call: NA

cdr3_nt: TGTGCCAGCAGCCAAGATCGGGGGACAGGTTCCGCGGGGAATCAGCCCCAGCATTTT
cdr3_aa: CASSQDRGTGSAGNQPQHF
j_call: TRBJ1-5
v_call: TRBV3-1/TRBV3-2
clone_size: NA
d_call: TRBD1

cdr3_nt: TGTGCCTGGAGCCCGGGTAGGTCTGAAGCTTTCTTT
cdr3_aa: CAWSPGRSEAFF
j_call: TRBJ1-1
v_call: TRBV30
clone_size: NA
d_call: NA

cdr3_nt: TGTGCCAGCAGCCTCCTGACGGACAGGAACACTGAAGCTTTCTTT
cdr3_aa: CASSLLTDRNTEAFF
j_call: TRBJ1-1
v_call: TRBV5-4
clone_size: NA
d_call: NA

cdr3_nt: TGTGCCTGGAGTAAAACAGGGCGAAGCTACACCTTC
cdr3_aa: CAWSKTGRSYTF
j_call: TRBJ1-2
v_call: TRBV30
clone_size: few
d_call: NA

cdr3_nt: TGTGCCAGCAGCGCCATGGCACAGAACACTGAAGCTTTCTTT
cdr3_aa: CASSAMAQNTEAFF
j_call: TRBJ1-1
v_call: TRBV7-2
clone_size: NA
d_call: NA

cdr3_nt: TGTGCCAGCAGTTACTCGCGTGGACAGGGGTTAGTAACAGATACGCAGTATTTT
cdr3_aa: CASSYSRGQGLVTDTQYF
j_call: TRBJ2-3
v_call: TRBV6-2/TRBV6-3
clone_size: NA
d_call: TRBD1